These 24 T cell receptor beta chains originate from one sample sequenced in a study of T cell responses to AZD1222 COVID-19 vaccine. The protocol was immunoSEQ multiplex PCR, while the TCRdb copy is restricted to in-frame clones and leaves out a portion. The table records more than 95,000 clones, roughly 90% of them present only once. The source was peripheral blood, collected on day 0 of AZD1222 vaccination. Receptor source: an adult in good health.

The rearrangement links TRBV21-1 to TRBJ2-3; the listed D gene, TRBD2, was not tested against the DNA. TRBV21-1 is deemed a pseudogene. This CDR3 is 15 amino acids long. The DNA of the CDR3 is TGTGCCAGCAGCGCCTTGCCGAGAAACACAGATACGCAGTATTTT. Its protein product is CASSALPRNTDTQYF.

In DNA, the CDR3 is TGTGCCAGCAGCCGCATGGGAGGGAAAGAGACCCAGTACTTC. This sequence encodes CASSRMGGKETQYF. V gene TRBV11-2 combines with J gene TRBJ2-5, with 7 bases aligning to TRBD2. This CDR3 is built from 14 residues. With V trimmed by 5 bases and J by 3 bases, 6 bases remained unmatched. Germline loops: CDR1 SGHAT, CDR2 FQNNGV. The whole variable domain, filled in from reference TRBV11-2 and TRBJ2-5, reads EAGVAQSPRYKIIEKRQSVAFWCNPISGHATLYWYQQILGQGPKLLIQFQNNGVVDDSQLPKDRFSAERLKGVDSTLKIQPAKLEDSAVYLCASSRMGGKETQYFGPGTRLLVL.

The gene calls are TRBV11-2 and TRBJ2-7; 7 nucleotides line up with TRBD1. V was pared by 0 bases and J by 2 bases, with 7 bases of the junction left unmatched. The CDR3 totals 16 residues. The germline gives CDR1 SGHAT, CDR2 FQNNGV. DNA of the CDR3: TGTGCCAGCAGCTTAGATTTCGGGACAGTCACCTACGAGCAGTACTTC. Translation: CASSLDFGTVTYEQYF. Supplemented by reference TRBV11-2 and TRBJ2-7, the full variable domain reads EAGVAQSPRYKIIEKRQSVAFWCNPISGHATLYWYQQILGQGPKLLIQFQNNGVVDDSQLPKDRFSAERLKGVDSTLKIQPAKLEDSAVYLCASSLDFGTVTYEQYFGPGTRLTVT.

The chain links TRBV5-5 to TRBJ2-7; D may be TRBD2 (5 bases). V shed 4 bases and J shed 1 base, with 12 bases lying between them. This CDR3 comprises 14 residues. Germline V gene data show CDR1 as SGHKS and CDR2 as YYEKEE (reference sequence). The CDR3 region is CASSPPQRSYEQYF. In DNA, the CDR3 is TGTGCCAGCAGCCCGCCCCAGCGGTCCTACGAGCAGTACTTC.

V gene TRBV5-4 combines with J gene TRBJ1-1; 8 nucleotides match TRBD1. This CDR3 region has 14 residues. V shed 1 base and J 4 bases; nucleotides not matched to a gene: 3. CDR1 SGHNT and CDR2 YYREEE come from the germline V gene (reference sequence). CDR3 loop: CASSLQGAGTEAFF. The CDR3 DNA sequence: TGTGCCAGCAGCTTGCAGGGGGCCGGCACTGAAGCTTTCTTT. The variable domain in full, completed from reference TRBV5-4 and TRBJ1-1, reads ETGVTQSPTHLIKTRGQQVTLRCSSQSGHNTVSWYQQALGQGPQFIFQYYREEENGRGNFPPRFSGLQFPNYSSELNVNALELDDSALYLCASSLQGAGTEAFFGQGTRLTVV.

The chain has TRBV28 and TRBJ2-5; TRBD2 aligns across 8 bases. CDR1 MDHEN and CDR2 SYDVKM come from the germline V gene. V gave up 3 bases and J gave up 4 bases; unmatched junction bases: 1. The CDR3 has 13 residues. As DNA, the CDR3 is TGTGCCAGCAGTTTCCGGGGGGGAGAGACCCAGTACTTC. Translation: CASSFRGGETQYF.

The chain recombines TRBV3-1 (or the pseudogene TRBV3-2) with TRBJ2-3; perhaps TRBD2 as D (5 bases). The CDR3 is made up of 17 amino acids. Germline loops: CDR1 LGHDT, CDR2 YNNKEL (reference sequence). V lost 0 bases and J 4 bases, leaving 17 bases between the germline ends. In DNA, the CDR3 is TGTGCCAGCAGCCAAGATCTACGGGATAGTCTAGCAGATACGCAGTATTTT. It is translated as CASSQDLRDSLADTQYF.

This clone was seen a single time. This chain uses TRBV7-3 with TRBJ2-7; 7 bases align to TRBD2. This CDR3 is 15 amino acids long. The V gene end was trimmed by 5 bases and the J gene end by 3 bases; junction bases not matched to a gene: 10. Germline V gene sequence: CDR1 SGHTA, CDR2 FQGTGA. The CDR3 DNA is TGTGCCAGCAGCACAGCTAGCGGACCAAACTACGAGCAGTACTTC. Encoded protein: CASSTASGPNYEQYF.

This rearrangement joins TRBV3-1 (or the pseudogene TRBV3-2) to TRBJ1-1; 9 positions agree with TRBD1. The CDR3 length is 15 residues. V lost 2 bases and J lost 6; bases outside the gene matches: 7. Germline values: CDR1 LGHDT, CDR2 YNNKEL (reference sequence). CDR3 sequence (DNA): TGTGCCAGCAGCCAATTCAGGACAGGGGAACCTGAAGCTTTCTTT. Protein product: CASSQFRTGEPEAFF.

CDR3 DNA sequence: TGCAGCGTTGTCCGGCGGGAAAACATTCAGTACTTC. Its protein product is CSVVRRENIQYF. The chain combines TRBV29-1 with TRBJ2-4, with D perhaps TRBD2 (5 bases). Germline V gene data show CDR1 as SQVTM and CDR2 as ANQGSEA. Trimming shortened V by 4 bases and J by 5 bases, and 9 bases separated the two germline ends. This CDR3 has 12 residues.

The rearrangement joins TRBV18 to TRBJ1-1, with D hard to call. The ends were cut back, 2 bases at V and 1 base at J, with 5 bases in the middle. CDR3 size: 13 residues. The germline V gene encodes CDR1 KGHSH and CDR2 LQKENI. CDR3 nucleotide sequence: TGTGCCAGCTCACCAACTCAGAACACTGAAGCTTTCTTT. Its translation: CASSPTQNTEAFF.

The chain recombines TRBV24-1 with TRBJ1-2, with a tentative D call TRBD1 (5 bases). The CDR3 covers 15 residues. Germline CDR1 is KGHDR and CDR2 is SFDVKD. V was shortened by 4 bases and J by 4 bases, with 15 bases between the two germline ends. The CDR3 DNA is TGTGCCACCAGTGACCACCCCAGGGTGGGCTATGGCTACACCTTC. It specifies CATSDHPRVGYGYTF.

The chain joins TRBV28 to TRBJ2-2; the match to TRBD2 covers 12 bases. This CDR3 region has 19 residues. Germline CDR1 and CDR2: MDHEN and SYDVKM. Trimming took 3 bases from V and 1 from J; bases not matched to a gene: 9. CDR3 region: CASSLFLLAGGGNTGELFF. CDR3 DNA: TGTGCCAGCAGTTTGTTTTTACTAGCGGGAGGAGGGAACACCGGGGAGCTGTTTTTT. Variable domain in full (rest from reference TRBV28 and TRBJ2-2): DVKVTQSSRYLVKRTGEKVFLECVQDMDHENMFWYRQDPGLGLRLIYFSYDVKMKEKGDIPEGYSVSREKKERFSLILESASTNQTSMYLCASSLFLLAGGGNTGELFFGEGSRLTVL.

The CDR3: CASSSTGGNQETQYF. The CDR3 nucleotides read TGTGCCAGCAGCTCGACAGGGGGTAATCAAGAGACCCAGTACTTC. The rearrangement uses TRBV7-3 and TRBJ2-5; TRBD1 matches at 9 bases. The CDR3 is 15 residues long. J gave up 2 bases and V 4 bases, and 5 bases lay outside the gene matches. Germline V lookup: CDR1 SGHTA, CDR2 FQGTGA.

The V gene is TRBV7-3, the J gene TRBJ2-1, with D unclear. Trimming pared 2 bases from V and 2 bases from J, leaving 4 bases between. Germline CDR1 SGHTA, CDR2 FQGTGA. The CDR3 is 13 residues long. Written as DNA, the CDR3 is TGTGCCAGCAGCTTAGGGACCTACAATGAGCAGTTCTTC. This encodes CASSLGTYNEQFF.

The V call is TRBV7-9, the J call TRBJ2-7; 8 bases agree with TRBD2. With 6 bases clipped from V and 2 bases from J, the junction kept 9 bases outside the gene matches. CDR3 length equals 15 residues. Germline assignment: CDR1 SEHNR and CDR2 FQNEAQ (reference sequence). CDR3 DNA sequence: TGTGCCAGCAGTTCGCCGGGACTAGTAGCCTACGAGCAGTACTTC. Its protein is CASSSPGLVAYEQYF.

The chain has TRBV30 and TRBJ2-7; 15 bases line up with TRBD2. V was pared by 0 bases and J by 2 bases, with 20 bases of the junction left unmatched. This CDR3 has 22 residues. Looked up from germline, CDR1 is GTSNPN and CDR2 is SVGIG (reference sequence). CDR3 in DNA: TGTGCCTGGAGTGTTGGAGGCGTGAGGGGCCGGGGACTAGCGGGAGGACCCTACGAGCAGTACTTC. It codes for CAWSVGGVRGRGLAGGPYEQYF. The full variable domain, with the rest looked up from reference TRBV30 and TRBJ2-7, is SQTIHQWPATLVQPVGSPLSLECTVEGTSNPNLYWYRQAAGRGLQLLFYSVGIGQISSEVPQNLSASRPQDRQFILSSKKLLLSDSGFYLCAWSVGGVRGRGLAGGPYEQYFGPGTRLTVT.

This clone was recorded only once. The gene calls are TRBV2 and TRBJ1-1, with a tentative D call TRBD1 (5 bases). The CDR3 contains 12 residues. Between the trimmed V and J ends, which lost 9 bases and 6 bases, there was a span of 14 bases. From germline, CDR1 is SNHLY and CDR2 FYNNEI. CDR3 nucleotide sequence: TGTGCCAGTGGCCGTGGGGGTCCTGAAGCTTTCTTT. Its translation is CASGRGGPEAFF.

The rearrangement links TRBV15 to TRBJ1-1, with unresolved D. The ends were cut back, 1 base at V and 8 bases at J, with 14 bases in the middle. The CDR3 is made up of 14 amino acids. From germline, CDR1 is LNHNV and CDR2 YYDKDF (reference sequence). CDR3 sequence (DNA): TGTGCCACCAGCAGAGCCCAATTTGGCAGGGAAGCTTTCTTT. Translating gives CATSRAQFGREAFF.

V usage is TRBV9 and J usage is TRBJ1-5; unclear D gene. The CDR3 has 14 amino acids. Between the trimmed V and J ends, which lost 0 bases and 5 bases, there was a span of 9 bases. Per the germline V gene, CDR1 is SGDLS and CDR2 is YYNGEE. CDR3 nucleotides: TGTGCCAGCAGCGTAGACTCTGGGGATCAGCCCCAGCATTTT. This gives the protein CASSVDSGDQPQHF.

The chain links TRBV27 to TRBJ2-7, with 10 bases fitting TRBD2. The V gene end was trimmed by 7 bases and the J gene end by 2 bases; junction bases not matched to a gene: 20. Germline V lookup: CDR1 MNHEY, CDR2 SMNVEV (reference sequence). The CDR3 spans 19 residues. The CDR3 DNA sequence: TGTGCCAGCACCCGATTCGTAGGTAGCGGGAGGCCCATCCCCTACGAGCAGTACTTC. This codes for CASTRFVGSGRPIPYEQYF.

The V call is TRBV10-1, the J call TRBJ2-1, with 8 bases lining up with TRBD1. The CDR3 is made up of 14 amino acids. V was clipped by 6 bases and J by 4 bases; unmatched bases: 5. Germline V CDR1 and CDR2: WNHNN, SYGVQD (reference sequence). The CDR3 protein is CASSSGTGYNEQFF. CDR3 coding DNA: TGCGCCAGCAGCTCCGGGACAGGATACAATGAGCAGTTCTTC.

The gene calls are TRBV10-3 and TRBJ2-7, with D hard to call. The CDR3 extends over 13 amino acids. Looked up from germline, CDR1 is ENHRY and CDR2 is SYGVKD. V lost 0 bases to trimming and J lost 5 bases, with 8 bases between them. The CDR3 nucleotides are TGTGCCATCAGTGAGTCAACCCCGAACGAGCAGTACTTC. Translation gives CAISESTPNEQYF.

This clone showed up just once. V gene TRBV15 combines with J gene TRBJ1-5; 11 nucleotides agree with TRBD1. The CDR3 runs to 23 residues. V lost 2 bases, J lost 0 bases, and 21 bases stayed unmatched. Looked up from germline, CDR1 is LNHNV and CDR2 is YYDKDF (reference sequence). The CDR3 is CATSRTHLKPGQGEPNSNQPQHF. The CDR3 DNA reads TGTGCCACCAGCAGAACGCACCTAAAACCGGGACAGGGGGAACCGAATAGCAATCAGCCCCAGCATTTT.